This passage covers 11 T cell receptor beta chains from one sample sequenced in a study of T cell responses to AZD1222 COVID-19 vaccine. Libraries were prepared by immunoSEQ multiplex PCR; TCRdb keeps only in-frame clonotypes and omits some of them. The data show some 120,000 clones, with 80% to 90% seen just once and about 1.2% held by the top ten. Sequences were derived from peripheral blood, sampled on day 0 of AZD1222 vaccination. These receptors all stem from an adult in good health.

In regard to this clone: Other nucleotide sequences in the sample specify the same CDR3. J is TRBJ1-2 and V is TRBV19, with D possibly matching TRBD1 (6 bases). The CDR3 is 13 residues long. Trimming removed 6 bases from V and 8 bases from J, with 16 bases in between. Looked up from germline, CDR1 is LNHDA and CDR2 is SQIVND (reference sequence). The CDR3 region is CASRIQGSDGYTF. The CDR3 DNA follows: TGTGCCAGTAGGATACAGGGATCTGACGGCTACACCTTC. The full variable domain, its missing parts supplied by reference TRBV19 and TRBJ1-2, is DGGITQSPKYLFRKEGQNVTLSCEQNLNHDAMYWYRQDPGQGLRLIYYSQIVNDFQKGDIAEGYSVSREKKESFPLTVTSAQKNPTAFYLCASRIQGSDGYTFGSGTRLTVV.

The V call is TRBV5-4, the J call TRBJ1-6; 7 nucleotides match TRBD1. This CDR3 is 13 amino acids long. The germline CDR1 and CDR2 sequences are SGHNT and YYREEE (reference sequence). Trimming removed 5 bases from V and 10 bases from J; junction bases left unmatched: 6. The CDR3 DNA sequence: TGTGCCAGCAGTCTACAGGGGCGCTCACCCCTCCACTTT. Translation: CASSLQGRSPLHF. Full variable domain (remainder filled in from reference TRBV5-4 and TRBJ1-6): ETGVTQSPTHLIKTRGQQVTLRCSSQSGHNTVSWYQQALGQGPQFIFQYYREEENGRGNFPPRFSGLQFPNYSSELNVNALELDDSALYLCASSLQGRSPLHFGNGTRLTVT.

The V call is TRBV27, the J call TRBJ1-2; weak D call: TRBD1 (6 bases). CDR1 and CDR2 (germline): MNHEY, SMNVEV (reference sequence). The CDR3 has 14 residues. Trimming shortened V by 5 bases and J by 4 bases, and 14 bases separated the two germline ends. CDR3 protein: CASSLQGSSYGYTF. The CDR3 nucleotides read TGTGCCAGCAGTCTACAGGGATCAAGCTATGGCTACACCTTC.

The rearrangement links TRBV2 to TRBJ1-3; maybe TRBD1 (5 bases). Trimming shortened V by 5 bases and J by 4 bases, and 12 bases separated the two germline ends. Germline values: CDR1 SNHLY, CDR2 FYNNEI. This CDR3 has 14 residues. The chain's CDR3 is CASSLRVSGNTIYF. The DNA for the CDR3 is TGTGCCAGCAGTCTCAGGGTCTCGGGAAACACCATATATTTT.

The rearrangement joins TRBV4-1 to TRBJ2-2, with TRBD1 matching 8 bases. The CDR3 is 16 amino acids. Germline loops: CDR1 MGHRA, CDR2 YSYEKL. J gave up 8 bases and V 1 base, and 9 bases lay outside the gene matches. The CDR3 sequence: CASSQGITGGWGELFF. The DNA of the CDR3 is TGCGCCAGCAGCCAAGGAATTACAGGGGGTTGGGGGGAGCTGTTTTTT.

This clone was found once. The J gene is TRBJ1-1, the V gene TRBV5-5, with 8 bases lining up with TRBD1. Germline trimming cut 4 bases from V and 4 bases from J; bases unmatched to any gene: 9. Germline CDR1 reads SGHKS; CDR2 reads YYEKEE (reference sequence). This CDR3 region has 15 residues. CDR3 residues: CASSVRTGLGTEAFF. The CDR3 DNA follows: TGTGCCAGCAGCGTTAGGACAGGGCTGGGCACTGAAGCTTTCTTT.

This chain joins TRBV27 and TRBJ1-2, with 10 nucleotides matching TRBD1. V shed 4 bases, J shed 14 bases, and the junction held 10 bases outside the gene matches. The CDR3 contains 13 residues. CDR1 and CDR2 (germline): MNHEY, SMNVEV (reference sequence). The CDR3 DNA follows: TGTGCCAGCAGTTCCGGGACAGGGGACCCGGGGACCTTC. This sequence encodes CASSSGTGDPGTF.

The V gene is TRBV2, the J gene TRBJ1-1; no firm D call. V was shortened by 6 bases and J by 4 bases, with 12 bases between the two germline ends. The CDR3 sequence is 13 residues long. Germline V CDR1 and CDR2: SNHLY, FYNNEI. DNA for the CDR3: TGTGCCAGCAGGTGGGAAAGGTCCACTGAAGCTTTCTTT. It specifies CASRWERSTEAFF.

CDR3 in DNA: TGTGCCAGCAGTTTTGGCCAGGCTGGCTACACCTTC. Translation gives CASSFGQAGYTF. The chain combines TRBV12-3 or TRBV12-4 with TRBJ1-2; D not certain. Trimming took off 3 bases at V and 7 bases at J, with 9 bases between the two ends. The CDR3 sequence is 12 residues long.

CDR3 DNA sequence: TGTGCTAGTGGACTAACCCGGGGCGGGGTCTCCTACGAGCAGTACTTC. Protein product: CASGLTRGGVSYEQYF. The V and J genes are TRBV12-5 and TRBJ2-7; D possibly corresponds to TRBD2 (6 bases). Germline V lookup: CDR1 LGHNT, CDR2 FRNRAP. The ends were cut back, 6 bases at V and 0 bases at J, with 18 bases in the middle. The CDR3 runs 16 residues.

The V and J genes are TRBV12-3 or TRBV12-4 and TRBJ1-2; D is possibly TRBD1 (6 bases). V was cut by 7 bases and J by 11 bases, with 14 bases left in between. The CDR3 consists of 11 residues. For the CDR3, the DNA is TGTGCCAGCAACACCCAGGGGTGGTACACCTTC. Encoded protein: CASNTQGWYTF.